The rows below give T cell receptor beta chains drawn from one sample of a study of cytomegalovirus exposure and HLA in healthy donors. This table comes from immunoSEQ multiplex PCR, and its TCRdb copy is limited to in-frame clones, with some not included. The data show 100,000 or so clones, with approximately 70% seen just once and 2% to 2.5% held by the top ten. Material for sequencing was PBMCs. The receptors shown here come from a man aged 25-45 years in good health and CMV-seronegative. Each CDR3 is given with its conserved first and last residue. A D gene is named only where the DNA matches it firmly. Clone size is stated in some rows and not others, as once, few, many or a class when expanded.

.,.,TRBV6-6,TRBJ2-7,TGTGCCAGCGAGGCAGAGGGACTCTTCTCCTACGAGCAGTACTTC,CASEAEGLFSYEQYF
.,.,TRBV19,TRBJ1-3,TGTGCCAGTAGTTCGGGACTGGCTGGAAACACCATATATTTT,CASSSGLAGNTIYF
.,.,TRBV30,TRBJ1-2,TGTGCCTGGAGCCGGACAGACGTCTTTTTCTTTGGCTACACCTTC,CAWSRTDVFFFGYTF
.,.,TRBV30,TRBJ2-7,TGTGCCTGGAGGCGGGGACCATACGAGCAGTACTTC,CAWRRGPYEQYF
few,TRBD1,TRBV7-2,TRBJ1-2,TGTGCCAGCAGCTTATCCGCCGGGACAGGGAGCTATGGCTACACCTTC,CASSLSAGTGSYGYTF
.,.,TRBV7-2,TRBJ1-4,TGTGCCAGCAGCTTAGAAACGGGTGAAAAACTGTTTTTT,CASSLETGEKLFF
.,.,TRBV28,TRBJ1-5,TGTGCCAGCAGTTTTGAGCTATCTAGCAATCAGCCCCAGCATTTT,CASSFELSSNQPQHF
.,.,TRBV28,TRBJ2-1,TGTGCCAGCTGCGGGTCAACCTACAATGAGCAGTTCTTC,CASCGSTYNEQFF
.,TRBD1,TRBV30,TRBJ2-7,TGTGCCTGGGACCGGGACAGGGTTTACGAGCAGTACTTC,CAWDRDRVYEQYF
few,.,TRBV6-1,TRBJ2-7,TGTGCCAGCAGTGAAGGATTCCTTACTTCATGGGAGCAGTACTTC,CASSEGFLTSWEQYF
.,TRBD2,TRBV6-6,TRBJ2-3,TGTGCCAGCAGTTACGGGCGGGGGTCCCCCACAGATACGCAGTATTTT,CASSYGRGSPTDTQYF
.,.,TRBV5-6,TRBJ1-2,TGTGCCAGCAGCCCCGGGACTTTCTATGGCTACACCTTC,CASSPGTFYGYTF
.,TRBD1,TRBV7-2,TRBJ2-7,TGTGCCAGCAGCTTCCTCGGACAGGGCGCCTCGGGCGAGCAGTACTTC,CASSFLGQGASGEQYF
.,.,TRBV7-8,TRBJ2-7,TGTGCCAGCAGCTTAATTTACGCCGGCGCGGGTTCCTACGAGCAGTACTTC,CASSLIYAGAGSYEQYF
.,TRBD2,TRBV7-8,TRBJ2-2,TGTGCCAGCAGCGCAGGACTAGCGGGAGGAACCCCTATCGCCGGGGAGCTGTTTTTT,CASSAGLAGGTPIAGELFF
.,.,TRBV6-5,TRBJ1-4,TGTGCCAGCAGGAACAGGGTCGCTAATGAAAAACTGTTTTTT,CASRNRVANEKLFF
.,TRBD1,TRBV7-2,TRBJ1-5,TGTGCCAGCAGCCCGCTAACCCGGACAGGATATAGCAATCAGCCCCAGCATTTT,CASSPLTRTGYSNQPQHF
.,.,TRBV14,TRBJ1-1,TGTGCCAGCAGCCTTGTCGTGAACACTGAAGCTTTCTTT,CASSLVVNTEAFF
.,.,TRBV6-6,TRBJ2-7,TGTGCCAGCAGTTACTCGTCAGGGGTCGACGAGCAGTACTTC,CASSYSSGVDEQYF
.,.,TRBV7-7,TRBJ2-5,TGTGCTAGCAGCTACCGACTGGATCAAGAGACCCAGTACTTC,CASSYRLDQETQYF
.,TRBD2,TRBV5-1,TRBJ2-1,TGCGCCAGCACCCGAGATGGGGGAGGGTCCAATGAGCAGTTCTTC,CASTRDGGGSNEQFF
few,.,TRBV5-8,TRBJ1-5,TGTGCCAGCAGCTTGATATATAGCAATCAGCCCCAGCATTTT,CASSLIYSNQPQHF
.,TRBD1,TRBV4-3,TRBJ2-7,TGCGCCAGCAGCTTTTCAGGGACAGGAGAATCCTACGAGCAGTACTTC,CASSFSGTGESYEQYF
.,TRBD2,TRBV28,TRBJ2-7,TGTGCCAGCAGTCTCCGGACTAGCTCCTACGAGCAGTACTTC,CASSLRTSSYEQYF
medium-sized,.,TRBV5-4,TRBJ2-1,TGTGCCAGCAGCTTGGCCCCGGAGCAGTTCTTC,CASSLAPEQFF
.,.,TRBV7-8,TRBJ2-3,TGTGCCAGCAGCTCCCCAATAGAGGGCTACACAGATACGCAGTATTTT,CASSSPIEGYTDTQYF
.,.,TRBV5-6,TRBJ2-7,TGTGCCAGCAGGTTCAGGGGGGTTGTGATGGACGAGCAGTACTTC,CASRFRGVVMDEQYF
.,TRBD2,TRBV19,TRBJ2-1,TGTGCCAGTAGAGCGGGGCGTTCCTACAATGAGCAGTTCTTC,CASRAGRSYNEQFF
.,TRBD1,TRBV10-3,TRBJ1-1,TGTGCCATCAGTGATGGGACAGGGACGGGGAGCACTGAAGCTTTCTTT,CAISDGTGTGSTEAFF
few,.,TRBV9,TRBJ2-2,TGTGCCAGCAGCCCACCGGTTCCGAACACCGGGGAGCTGTTTTTT,CASSPPVPNTGELFF
.,.,TRBV28,TRBJ1-1,TGTGCCAGCAGTCCGGACACAGAAGCTTTCTTT,CASSPDTEAFF